The present TCR beta chain was sequenced within a study of cytomegalovirus exposure and HLA in healthy donors. Study observations and caveats: TCR beta V- and J-gene trimming was later associated with a missense DCLRE1C variant. An assumption of roughly uniform sequencing depth across donors underlay the presence/absence analyses.

The CDR3 runs to 14 residues. Germline values: CDR1 SGHAT, CDR2 FQNNGV. V was cut by 8 bases and J by 5 bases, with 19 bases left in between. 13 Jbeta primers and 60 Vbeta primers were used for the PCR. The method was immunoSEQ multiplex PCR; TCRdb's version includes in-frame clones alone and lacks a portion of them. The table includes approximately 84,000 clones, 60% to 80% detected once. Turning to this clone: Its antigen is as yet unknown.

The sample taken for sequencing was PBMCs. This TCR came from a man between 35 and 55 years old in good health and CMV-seronegative. The rearrangement links TRBV11-2 to TRBJ2-7, with D possibly matching TRBD1 (7 bases). CDR3 sequence: CASRGDSLLHEQYF. For the CDR3, the DNA is TGTGCCAGCCGCGGGGACAGTCTCCTCCACGAGCAGTACTTC.